The 25 T cell receptor beta chains below come from one sample, sequenced in a study of T cell responses to AZD1222 COVID-19 vaccine. Produced via immunoSEQ multiplex PCR; TCRdb's table is partial and in-frame only. The table lists some 100,000 clones, 88% of them singletons. The sample consisted of peripheral blood, taken on day 0 of AZD1222 vaccination. These TCRs come from an adult in good health.

The gene calls are TRBV10-1 and TRBJ2-2; D remains unclear. The CDR3 sequence is 11 residues long. Trimming removed 3 bases from V and 9 bases from J, with 5 bases in between. Germline V gives CDR1 WNHNN, CDR2 SYGVQD (reference sequence). CDR3 sequence reads: CASSDRWELFF. In nucleotides, the CDR3 is TGCGCCAGCAGTGATAGGTGGGAGCTGTTTTTT.

V usage is TRBV15 and J usage is TRBJ1-5; D gene ambiguous. The CDR3 extends over 13 amino acids. V lost 8 bases to trimming and J lost 5 bases, with 13 bases between them. CDR1 LNHNV and CDR2 YYDKDF come from the germline V gene (reference sequence). The CDR3 sequence: CATGIVVDQPQHF. The CDR3 DNA reads as TGTGCCACCGGAATTGTGGTAGATCAGCCCCAGCATTTT. The complete variable domain, with remaining parts taken from reference TRBV15 and TRBJ1-5, reads DAMVIQNPRYQVTQFGKPVTLSCSQTLNHNVMYWYQQKSSQAPKLLFHYYDKDFNNEADTPDNFQSRRPNTSFCFLDIRSPGLGDTAMYLCATGIVVDQPQHFGDGTRLSIL.

The rearrangement joins TRBV19 to TRBJ1-4; maybe TRBD1 (5 bases). Trimming left V 8 bases short and J 5 bases short, with 12 bases between. Germline V gene lookup returns CDR1 LNHDA and CDR2 SQIVND (reference sequence). CDR3 length: 13 amino acids. The CDR3 region has the DNA TGTGCCAGTGAGGCAGGACACAATGAAAAACTGTTTTTT. It yields the protein CASEAGHNEKLFF.

The rearrangement uses TRBV2 and TRBJ1-4; no reliable D call. CDR3 length: 13 amino acids. V was shortened by 6 bases and J by 4 bases, with 9 bases between the two germline ends. CDR1 is SNHLY, CDR2 FYNNEI, per germline. The CDR3 is CASRGTVNEKLFF. The CDR3 DNA reads as TGTGCCAGCAGAGGAACAGTTAATGAAAAACTGTTTTTT. Full variable domain (missing parts from reference TRBV2 and TRBJ1-4): EPEVTQTPSHQVTQMGQEVILRCVPISNHLYFYWYRQILGQKVEFLVSFYNNEISEKSEIFDDQFSVERPDGSNFTLKIRSTKLEDSAMYFCASRGTVNEKLFFGSGTQLSVL.

The CDR3 nucleotides are TGTGCCAGCAGCCTATGGACGGCCATGAACACTGAAGCTTTCTTT. Translated: CASSLWTAMNTEAFF. The V gene is TRBV5-6, the J gene TRBJ1-1; D gene uncertain. Trimming stripped 4 bases from V and 0 bases from J, with 13 bases between. The CDR3 consists of 15 residues. Germline V gene lookup returns CDR1 SGHDT and CDR2 YYEEEE. Full variable domain (remainder filled in from reference TRBV5-6 and TRBJ1-1): DAGVTQSPTHLIKTRGQQVTLRCSPKSGHDTVSWYQQALGQGPQFIFQYYEEEERQRGNFPDRFSGHQFPNYSSELNVNALLLGDSALYLCASSLWTAMNTEAFFGQGTRLTVV.

CDR3 in amino acids: CASRQGEIGADTQYF. CDR3 DNA sequence: TGTGCCAGTAGGCAGGGCGAAATCGGGGCAGATACGCAGTATTTT. The chain carries TRBV19 and TRBJ2-3; D is possibly TRBD1 or TRBD2 (5 bases each). V lost 6 bases to trimming and J lost 4 bases, with 17 bases between them. This CDR3 has 15 residues. Germline V gives CDR1 LNHDA, CDR2 SQIVND (reference sequence).

The chain has TRBV30 and TRBJ2-1; perhaps TRBD2 as D (7 bases). Trimming stripped 1 base from V and 9 bases from J, with 10 bases between. Looked up from germline, CDR1 is GTSNPN and CDR2 is SVGIG (reference sequence). The CDR3 has 12 residues. The CDR3 nucleotides are TGTGCCTGGAGTGGGGGGGGCGGTGAGCAGTTCTTC. The encoded protein is CAWSGGGGEQFF.

The chain is built from TRBV29-1 and TRBJ1-2; TRBD1 might be the D (6 bases). CDR3 length: 11 amino acids. Trimming left V 4 bases short and J 13 bases short, with 16 bases between. CDR1 and CDR2 from the germline V gene are SQVTM and ANQGSEA. The CDR3 spells CSVVFRQVPTF. The CDR3 bases are TGCAGCGTTGTTTTTCGACAGGTGCCCACCTTC.

The chain joins TRBV9 to TRBJ2-2, with unresolved D. V lost 0 bases to trimming and J lost 9 bases, with 12 bases between them. Germline-derived CDR1 and CDR2 are SGDLS and YYNGEE. This CDR3 contains 14 residues. Here the CDR3 reads CASSVGGQGRELFF. The CDR3, as DNA: TGTGCCAGCAGCGTAGGAGGTCAAGGAAGGGAGCTGTTTTTT.

This clone was observed once. V usage is TRBV7-2 and J usage is TRBJ2-5, with D perhaps matching TRBD1 or TRBD2 (5 bases each). The V gene lost 3 bases and the J gene lost 4 bases, with 9 bases spanning the gap. This CDR3 is 13 amino acids long. CDR1 is SGHTA and CDR2 is FQGNSA in the germline V gene. CDR3 DNA sequence: TGTGCCAGCAGCTTGGGGGAAAGAGAGACCCAGTACTTC. Translated, it gives CASSLGERETQYF.

The gene calls are TRBV19 and TRBJ1-1, with 9 bases that match TRBD1. Germline V lookup: CDR1 LNHDA, CDR2 SQIVND (reference sequence). V lost 3 bases to trimming and J lost 4 bases; unmatched junction nucleotides: 3. The CDR3 runs 14 residues. CDR3 bases: TGTGCCAGTAGTATCGACAGGGGGAGCACTGAAGCTTTCTTT. Translated, it gives CASSIDRGSTEAFF.

This rearrangement joins TRBV14 to TRBJ2-1; 11 bases line up with TRBD2. This CDR3 spans 18 amino acids. Germline V gene sequence: CDR1 SGHDN, CDR2 FVKESK. V lost 3 bases to trimming and J lost 0 bases; unmatched junction nucleotides: 7. DNA of the CDR3: TGTGCCAGCAGCCACGGGACTAGCGGAACGTACTCCTACAATGAGCAGTTCTTC. Protein sequence: CASSHGTSGTYSYNEQFF.

CDR3: CASSVGEGEAFF. DNA for the CDR3: TGCGCCAGCAGCGTGGGCGAAGGTGAAGCTTTCTTT. The chain employs TRBV5-1 and TRBJ1-1; D gene ambiguous. V was shortened by 4 bases and J by 7 bases, with 11 bases between the two germline ends. This CDR3 has 12 amino acids. Germline assignment: CDR1 SGHRS and CDR2 YFSETQ.

V is TRBV18 and J is TRBJ2-7; D is unresolved. The germline V gene encodes CDR1 KGHSH and CDR2 LQKENI. V was trimmed by 2 bases and J by 3 bases, leaving 8 bases between them. The CDR3 is made up of 13 amino acids. The CDR3 bases are TGTGCCAGCTCACCAGCAGCCAACTACGAGCAGTACTTC. Its protein product is CASSPAANYEQYF. Combining the CDR3 with reference TRBV18 and TRBJ2-7 gives the whole variable domain NAGVMQNPRHLVRRRGQEARLRCSPMKGHSHVYWYRQLPEEGLKFMVYLQKENIIDESGMPKERFSAEFPKEGPSILRIQQVVRGDSAAYFCASSPAANYEQYFGPGTRLTVT.

In this sample, this clone turned up a few times. The chain joins TRBV4-3 to TRBJ2-2; no firm D call. There are 15 residues in the CDR3. The V and J ends lost 1 base and 4 bases respectively, with 10 bases between them. CDR1 is LGHNA, CDR2 YSLEER, per germline. The chain's CDR3 is CASSQGPGSTGELFF. The CDR3 nucleotides read TGCGCCAGCAGCCAAGGACCGGGCTCCACCGGGGAGCTGTTTTTT.

This rearrangement joins TRBV19 to TRBJ1-2; D remains unclear. The V gene lost 10 bases and the J gene lost 3 bases, with 12 bases spanning the gap. CDR1 and CDR2 (germline): LNHDA, SQIVND (reference sequence). This CDR3 has 12 amino acids. CDR3 bases: TGTGCCACTCAACCTGGAGACTATGGCTACACCTTC. This sequence encodes CATQPGDYGYTF.

This clone was recorded only once. The chain is built from TRBV30 and TRBJ1-1, with 12 bases that match TRBD1. Germline V gene data show CDR1 as GTSNPN and CDR2 as SVGIG (reference sequence). The CDR3 loop spans 13 amino acids. V gave up 8 bases and J gave up 8 bases; unmatched junction bases: 9. CDR3 coding DNA: TGTGCCGGGGACAGGGGGCGCGGATCCGAAGCTTTCTTT. Translation: CAGDRGRGSEAFF.

This sequence joins TRBV5-4 and TRBJ1-1; D perhaps matches TRBD1 (5 bases). The germline V gene has CDR1 SGHNT and CDR2 YYREEE (reference sequence). The CDR3 spans 13 residues. Trimming stripped 4 bases from V and 3 bases from J, with 10 bases between. The CDR3 here is CASSRPGYTEAFF. The CDR3 DNA follows: TGTGCCAGCAGCCGACCAGGGTACACTGAAGCTTTCTTT.

The chain couples TRBV24-1 to TRBJ2-3, with unresolved D. Trimming removed 2 bases from V and 4 bases from J, with 24 bases in between. The CDR3 runs to 19 residues. CDR1 is KGHDR and CDR2 is SFDVKD in the germline V gene. The CDR3 DNA sequence: TGTGCCACCAGTGATTCGCGAGCCGACATCCCTTTAGTGGCAGATACGCAGTATTTT. It encodes CATSDSRADIPLVADTQYF.

This clone was recorded once. This chain links TRBV18 with TRBJ1-1; no firm D call. The V gene's germline CDR1 is KGHSH and CDR2 LQKENI. V gave up 6 bases and J gave up 0 bases, with 8 bases separating them. The CDR3 loop spans 13 amino acids. The CDR3 region is CASSVGLNTEAFF. CDR3 DNA: TGTGCCAGCTCCGTGGGGTTGAACACTGAAGCTTTCTTT. Combining the CDR3 with reference TRBV18 and TRBJ1-1 gives the whole variable domain NAGVMQNPRHLVRRRGQEARLRCSPMKGHSHVYWYRQLPEEGLKFMVYLQKENIIDESGMPKERFSAEFPKEGPSILRIQQVVRGDSAAYFCASSVGLNTEAFFGQGTRLTVV.

The chain employs TRBV6-5 and TRBJ2-4, with TRBD2 matching over 8 bases. CDR1 is MNHEY, CDR2 SVGAGI, per germline. The CDR3 consists of 12 residues. The J segment lost 16 bases and the V segment lost 5 bases, leaving 10 bases of the junction unmatched. The CDR3: CASSRGAGVEYF. Written as DNA, the CDR3 is TGTGCCAGCAGTCGGGGAGCGGGAGTGGAATACTTC.

The chain links TRBV6-2 or TRBV6-3 to TRBJ2-7; TRBD2 matches 9 bases. In germline, CDR1 is MNHEY, CDR2 SVGEGT. The V gene end was trimmed by 2 bases and the J gene end by 6 bases; junction bases not matched to a gene: 11. The CDR3 sequence is 16 residues long. CDR3 nucleotide sequence: TGTGCCAGCAGTTACCGGCGGGGCGGGAGGGCCGCCGAGCAGTACTTC. This gives the protein CASSYRRGGRAAEQYF.

The chain couples TRBV27 to TRBJ1-5; 7 nucleotides match TRBD1. Germline trimming cut 5 bases from V and 4 bases from J; bases unmatched to any gene: 8. The V gene's germline CDR1 is MNHEY and CDR2 SMNVEV (reference sequence). This CDR3 spans 15 amino acids. The CDR3 sequence: CASSPSKTGNQPQHF. The DNA of the CDR3 is TGTGCCAGCAGTCCTTCAAAGACAGGGAATCAGCCCCAGCATTTT.

This clone showed up just a few times. V and J are TRBV19 and TRBJ1-1, with D perhaps matching TRBD1 (5 bases). Trimming took off 9 bases at V and 11 bases at J, with 16 bases between the two ends. Germline V gene sequence: CDR1 LNHDA, CDR2 SQIVND (reference sequence). This CDR3 has 11 amino acids. The CDR3 DNA is TGTGCCAGCCACTCAGGGCAGCGCGCTTTCTTT. As protein: CASHSGQRAFF. Complete variable domain (other parts from reference TRBV19 and TRBJ1-1): DGGITQSPKYLFRKEGQNVTLSCEQNLNHDAMYWYRQDPGQGLRLIYYSQIVNDFQKGDIAEGYSVSREKKESFPLTVTSAQKNPTAFYLCASHSGQRAFFGQGTRLTVV.

In this sample, this clone turned up a few times. The chain has TRBV24-1 and TRBJ2-7; TRBD1 or TRBD2 may be the D gene (5 bases each). The CDR3 extends over 16 amino acids. CDR1 KGHDR and CDR2 SFDVKD come from the germline V gene. The ends were cut back, 4 bases at V and 5 bases at J, with 20 bases in the middle. CDR3 bases: TGTGCCACCAGTGAGGGGGACGCTCCGGGAACGGACGAGCAGTACTTC. Amino acids: CATSEGDAPGTDEQYF.